The TCR beta chain under discussion was sequenced for a study of T-cell reconstitution after alpha-beta-depleted transplantation in children. Study-wide results and caveats: Reported findings indicate that, about two months after transplant, alpha-beta T cells came from several hundred expanded clones, which were derived from non-depleted graft cells. Newly produced T cells mostly accounted for T-cell counts and diversity one year post-transplant.

It was with unique molecular identifiers that the TCRbeta library was prepared. TCRdb reanalysed the PCR reads using MiXCR and keeps one entry per CDR3 protein. The sample contains about 980,000 distinct CDR3 sequences, less than 30% of which appear only once. Comment on this clonotype: Antigen unknown.

With 6 bases removed from V and 10 bases from J, the gap between germline ends came to 18 bases. The CDR3 covers 13 residues. Looked up from germline, CDR1 is SNHLY and CDR2 is FYNNEI. Sequencing used PBMCs, mostly from graft donor cells, obtained 360 days after TCRalphabeta/CD19-depleted stem cell transplant. The chain combines TRBV2 with TRBJ1-1, with a weak D call TRBD1 (5 bases). This receptor was taken from a boy younger than two who had a stem cell transplant for SCID, so the T cells may come from the graft donor. The chain's CDR3 is CASRAGTALGAFF. The DNA for the CDR3 is TGTGCCAGCAGGGCCGGGACGGCCCTTGGAGCTTTCTTT. The complete variable domain, with remaining parts taken from reference TRBV2 and TRBJ1-1, reads EPEVTQTPSHQVTQMGQEVILRCVPISNHLYFYWYRQILGQKVEFLVSFYNNEISEKSEIFDDQFSVERPDGSNFTLKIRSTKLEDSAMYFCASRAGTALGAFFGQGTRLTVV.